This passage covers 18 T cell receptor beta chains from one sample sequenced in a study of T cells after yellow fever vaccination. TCRdb used MiXCR to reprocess the 5' RACE reads, holding one entry per CDR3 protein. This sample has around 120,000 distinct CDR3 sequences, with about 15% found just once. Here the sequenced sample was CD8+ T cells sorted from PBMCs, taken 5 days after the yellow fever booster vaccination. Receptors originate from a man younger than 35 who received the YFV17D yellow fever vaccine.

Only a few counts were recorded for this clonotype. The chain recombines TRBV10-2 with TRBJ1-5; D possibly corresponds to TRBD1 (5 bases). Germline V CDR1 and CDR2: WSHSY, SAAADI. This CDR3 region has 13 residues. Between the trimmed V and J ends, which lost 6 bases and 10 bases, there was a span of 16 bases. The CDR3 loop reads CASRRDPGGPQHF. The DNA of the CDR3 is TGCGCCAGCAGGCGCGACCCCGGGGGACCCCAGCATTTT.

This clonotype was counted a few times. This chain uses TRBV5-1 with TRBJ1-5, with a weak D call TRBD1 (5 bases). Germline V lookup: CDR1 SGHRS, CDR2 YFSETQ. Trimming removed 0 bases from V and 4 bases from J, with 11 bases in between. CDR3 length: 15 residues. CDR3 sequence reads: CASSLEGAGNQPQHF. CDR3 nucleotides: TGCGCCAGCAGCTTGGAAGGGGCAGGGAATCAGCCCCAGCATTTT.

This clonotype came up a few times. V is TRBV10-2 and J is TRBJ2-1; D uncertain. V was trimmed by 5 bases and J by 8 bases, leaving 13 bases between them. CDR1 is WSHSY and CDR2 is SAAADI in the germline V gene. The length of the CDR3 is 13 residues. CDR3 in amino acids: CASSLDSFDEQFF. In nucleotides, the CDR3 is TGCGCCAGCAGTTTGGATAGTTTCGATGAGCAGTTCTTC.

In this sample, this clonotype turned up a few times. The chain joins TRBV7-9 to TRBJ1-5; D ambiguous. The CDR3 contains 14 residues. Germline-derived CDR1 and CDR2 are SEHNR and FQNEAQ (reference sequence). V shed 1 base and J shed 4 bases, with 8 bases lying between them. The CDR3 nucleotides are TGTGCCAGCAGCTTAGTCGGCGGTAATCAGCCCCAGCATTTT. Encoded protein: CASSLVGGNQPQHF.

The V call is TRBV6-5, the J call TRBJ2-2, with D hard to call. CDR3 length equals 12 residues. Germline assignment: CDR1 MNHEY and CDR2 SVGAGI. Trimming shortened V by 2 bases and J by 5 bases, and 3 bases separated the two germline ends. CDR3 nucleotides: TGTGCCAGCAGTTACGGGACCGGGGAGCTGTTTTTT. This translates into CASSYGTGELFF.

The rearrangement links TRBV7-9 to TRBJ2-3, with 7 bases identical to TRBD1. CDR1 and CDR2 (germline): SEHNR, FQNEAQ (reference sequence). Losses at the gene ends were 5 bases for V and 0 bases for J; bases not matched to a gene: 8. The CDR3 covers 16 residues. CDR3 DNA sequence: TGTGCCAGCAGCCCACGTAGGGGGCCCAGCACAGATACGCAGTATTTT. Protein: CASSPRRGPSTDTQYF.

The chain recombines TRBV12-3 or TRBV12-4 with TRBJ2-5; possible D gene TRBD2, 5 bases. This CDR3 spans 13 amino acids. V lost 6 bases and J 5 bases, leaving 13 bases between the germline ends. CDR3: CASRPRGWETQYF. The CDR3 region has the DNA TGTGCCAGCAGACCACGGGGATGGGAGACCCAGTACTTC.

This clonotype has a handful of counts. The V and J genes are TRBV20-1 and TRBJ2-7; a weak D match, TRBD1 (6 bases). The germline V gene has CDR1 DFQATT and CDR2 SNEGSKA (reference sequence). The CDR3 spans 13 residues. The ends were cut back, 3 bases at V and 5 bases at J, with 14 bases in the middle. CDR3 in DNA: TGCAGTGCTAGGGCAGGGGCTAGCAACGAGCAGTACTTC. This encodes CSARAGASNEQYF.

This sequence joins TRBV13 and TRBJ1-5; D unresolved. Germline V gene lookup returns CDR1 PRHDT and CDR2 FYEKMQ (reference sequence). The CDR3 runs 12 residues. V was trimmed by 6 bases and J by 4 bases, leaving 7 bases between them. As DNA, the CDR3 is TGTGCCAGCAGTCTTAAGAATCAGCCCCAGCATTTT. This encodes CASSLKNQPQHF.

This clonotype was detected only a few times. This chain uses TRBV29-1 with TRBJ2-1; 12 bases align to TRBD2. Germline values: CDR1 SQVTM, CDR2 ANQGSEA. The CDR3 has 20 amino acids. V shed 1 base and J 0 bases; nucleotides not matched to a gene: 13. The CDR3 loop is CSVEGSPASGGASSYNEQFF. CDR3 bases: TGCAGCGTTGAAGGATCGCCGGCTAGCGGGGGGGCGAGCTCCTACAATGAGCAGTTCTTC.

This clonotype has a count of ten or more. The V and J genes are TRBV4-3 and TRBJ2-5; TRBD1 matches 10 bases. V was pared by 0 bases and J by 5 bases, with 12 bases of the junction left unmatched. Per germline, CDR1 LGHNA and CDR2 YSLEER. This CDR3 is built from 18 residues. Here the CDR3 reads CASSQEGPPTGGWETQYF. The CDR3 nucleotides read TGCGCCAGCAGCCAAGAAGGGCCCCCGACAGGGGGCTGGGAGACCCAGTACTTC.

V gene TRBV7-9 combines with J gene TRBJ1-2; perhaps TRBD1 as D (6 bases). CDR1 SEHNR and CDR2 FQNEAQ come from the germline V gene (reference sequence). V lost 5 bases to trimming and J lost 6 bases, with 16 bases between them. The CDR3 has 14 residues. CDR3 sequence reads: CASSKQDRTNGYTF. The CDR3 coding sequence is TGTGCCAGCAGCAAACAGGACAGAACCAATGGCTACACCTTC.

This chain links TRBV6-2 or TRBV6-3 with TRBJ2-7; D perhaps matches TRBD1 (6 bases). The germline V gene has CDR1 MNHEY and CDR2 SVGEGT. The CDR3 contains 14 residues. The V end lost 5 bases, the J end lost 2 bases, and 13 bases lay between the germline ends. CDR3 in DNA: TGTGCCAGCAGTCAACTGGGACATCCCTACGAGCAGTACGTC. Protein: CASSQLGHPYEQYV.

This clonotype was found a few times. V usage is TRBV7-9 and J usage is TRBJ2-1, with a weak D call TRBD2 (5 bases). This CDR3 is 14 amino acids long. The V gene lost 5 bases and the J gene lost 5 bases, with 13 bases spanning the gap. Germline V CDR1 and CDR2: SEHNR, FQNEAQ (reference sequence). The CDR3 sequence: CASSLVDSNNEQFF. The CDR3 nucleotides read TGTGCCAGCAGCCTAGTGGACTCGAACAATGAGCAGTTCTTC.

This clonotype was recorded a few times. This chain uses TRBV27 with TRBJ2-1; 7 nucleotides align to TRBD1. Germline V gene lookup returns CDR1 MNHEY and CDR2 SMNVEV (reference sequence). This CDR3 region has 18 residues. V trimming: 2 bases; J trimming: 0 bases; junction bases outside the gene matches: 10. The chain's CDR3 is CASSLTLGTDLSYNEQFF. The CDR3, as DNA: TGTGCCAGCAGTTTAACACTCGGGACAGACCTCTCCTACAATGAGCAGTTCTTC.

In DNA form, the CDR3 reads TGTGCTAGTGGTTTGGCAGACATGAACACTGAAGCTTTCTTT. Translating gives CASGLADMNTEAFF. The rearrangement joins TRBV12-5 to TRBJ1-1, with D hard to call. Per the germline V gene, CDR1 is LGHNT and CDR2 is FRNRAP. This CDR3 is built from 14 residues. V dropped 1 base and J dropped 0 bases, with 6 bases sitting between them.

This clonotype has only a few counts. The genes are TRBV2 and TRBJ1-4; unclear D gene. From germline, CDR1 is SNHLY and CDR2 FYNNEI. V was pared by 3 bases and J by 8 bases, with 7 bases between. The CDR3 has 12 amino acids. The CDR3 sequence is CASSEMREKLFF. Written as DNA, the CDR3 is TGTGCCAGCAGTGAGATGAGAGAAAAACTGTTTTTT.

This clonotype came up a few times. The V and J genes are TRBV7-9 and TRBJ1-6; D not certain. The CDR3 has 12 amino acids. The V gene's germline CDR1 is SEHNR and CDR2 FQNEAQ (reference sequence). Trimming left V 10 bases short and J 10 bases short, with 14 bases between. As DNA, the CDR3 is TGTGCCACCGGGAGGGAGGAATCACCCCTCCACTTT. Translated, it gives CATGREESPLHF.